The rows below give T cell receptor beta chains drawn from one sample of a study of graft-versus-host responses after intestinal transplantation. Their recognized antigens are unknown. TCRdb's copy holds only in-frame clones and misses some; the assay was immunoSEQ multiplex PCR. Here the sample spans about 150,000 clones, around nine tenths being singletons. Sequencing was performed on unstimulated CD4+ T cells sorted from spleen or lymph node cells, taken before intestinal transplant. The receptors here all came from a human donor who received an intestinal transplant. Both conserved end residues are part of each CDR3. The order of the fields is J gene, D gene, V gene, clone size, CDR3 DNA, CDR3 protein. The D gene is left open where the match is weak. Rows may omit the clone size; those that give it use once, few, many or a size class.

TRBJ1-4	-	TRBV6-5	once	TGTGCCAGCAGTCTTCTTGGGGTCGAGAATGAAAAACTGTTTTTT	CASSLLGVENEKLFF
TRBJ2-1	-	TRBV9	-	TGTGCCAGCAGCGTAGCCGAACAAAACGAGCAGTTCTTC	CASSVAEQNEQFF
TRBJ2-5	-	TRBV5-1	-	TGCGCCAGCAGCTTGGGACTGTACCAAGAGACCCAGTACTTC	CASSLGLYQETQYF
TRBJ1-2	TRBD1	TRBV27	-	TGTGCCAGCAGTTTAGCAGGGGGCGGCTATGGCTACACCTTC	CASSLAGGGYGYTF
TRBJ1-1	-	TRBV5-1	few	TGCGCCAGCAGCTTGGCCGGGGGGAGGAACACTGAAGCTTTCTTT	CASSLAGGRNTEAFF
TRBJ2-1	-	TRBV10-2	-	TGCGCCAGCAGTGTTCTTCGGGGAAGTGAGCAGTTCTTC	CASSVLRGSEQFF
TRBJ1-2	TRBD1	TRBV9	-	TGTGCCAGCAGCCCCCTGATGGACAGGGGGGCAGCTAACTATGGCTACACCTTC	CASSPLMDRGAANYGYTF
TRBJ1-4	-	TRBV30	-	TGTGCCTGGGGGCGACAGCGTAATGAAAAACTGTTTTTT	CAWGRQRNEKLFF
TRBJ2-1	TRBD1	TRBV7-9	-	TGTGCCAGCAGCTTAGCCCTCGGGACAGGGAGTAACAATGAGCAGTTCTTC	CASSLALGTGSNNEQFF
TRBJ1-2	-	TRBV28	-	TGTGCCAGCACCCCCCCCACACGGTCTTATGGCTACACCTTC	CASTPPTRSYGYTF
TRBJ2-3	-	TRBV11-2	-	TGTGCCAGCAGCTTTGTACAGAGCACAGATACGCAGTATTTT	CASSFVQSTDTQYF
TRBJ2-7	-	TRBV9	-	TGTGCCAGCAGCGTAGTGGGGACGGCCGAGCAGTACTTC	CASSVVGTAEQYF
TRBJ2-3	-	TRBV9	-	TGTGCCAGCAGCTATAGTCAGGGCAGGCTTAGCACAGATACGCAGTATTTT	CASSYSQGRLSTDTQYF
TRBJ2-1	-	TRBV27	-	TGTGCCAGCAGTTCGCGGGGAGGTTTTGAGCAGTTCTTC	CASSSRGGFEQFF
TRBJ2-7	-	TRBV6-1	-	TGTGCCAGCAGTGCCCTAACCAAACAGGGTCCCTACGAGCAGTACTTC	CASSALTKQGPYEQYF
TRBJ2-7	-	TRBV5-1	once	TGCGCCAGCAGCTCGGCTAGCTACGAGCAGTACTTC	CASSSASYEQYF